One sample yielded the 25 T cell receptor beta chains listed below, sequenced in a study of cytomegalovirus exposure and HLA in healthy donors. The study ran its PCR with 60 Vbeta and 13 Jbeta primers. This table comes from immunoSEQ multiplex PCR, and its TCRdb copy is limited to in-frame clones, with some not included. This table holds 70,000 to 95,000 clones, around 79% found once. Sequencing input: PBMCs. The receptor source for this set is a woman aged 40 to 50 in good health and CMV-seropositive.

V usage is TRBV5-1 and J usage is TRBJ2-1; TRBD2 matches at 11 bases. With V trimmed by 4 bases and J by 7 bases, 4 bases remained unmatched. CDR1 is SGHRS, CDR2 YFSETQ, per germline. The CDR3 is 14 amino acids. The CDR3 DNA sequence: TGCGCCAGCAGCGCGGGACTAGCGGAAAATGAGCAGTTCTTC. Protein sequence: CASSAGLAENEQFF.

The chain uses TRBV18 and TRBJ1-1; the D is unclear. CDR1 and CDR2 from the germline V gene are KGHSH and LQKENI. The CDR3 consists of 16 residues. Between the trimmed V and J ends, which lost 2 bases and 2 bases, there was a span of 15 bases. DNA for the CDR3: TGTGCCAGCTCACCAGGAACTCCTAGTGTCAACACTGAAGCTTTCTTT. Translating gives CASSPGTPSVNTEAFF.

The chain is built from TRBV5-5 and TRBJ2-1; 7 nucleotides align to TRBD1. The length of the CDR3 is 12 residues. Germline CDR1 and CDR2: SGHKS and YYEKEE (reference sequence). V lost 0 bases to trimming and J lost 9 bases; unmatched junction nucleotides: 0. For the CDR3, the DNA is TGTGCCAGCAGCTTGGACAGGGGTGAGCAGTTCTTC. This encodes CASSLDRGEQFF.

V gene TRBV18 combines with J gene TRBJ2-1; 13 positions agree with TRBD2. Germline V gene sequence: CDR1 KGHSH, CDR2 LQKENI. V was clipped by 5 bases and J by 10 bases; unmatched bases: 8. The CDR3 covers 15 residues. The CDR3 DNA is TGTGCCAGCTCATCATCCGGGACTAGCGGGACCGAGCAGTTCTTC. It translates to CASSSSGTSGTEQFF.

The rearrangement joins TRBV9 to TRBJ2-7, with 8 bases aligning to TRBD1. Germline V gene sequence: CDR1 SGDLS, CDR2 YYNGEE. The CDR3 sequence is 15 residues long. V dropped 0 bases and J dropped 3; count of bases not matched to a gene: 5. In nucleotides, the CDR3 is TGTGCCAGCAGCGTAGAAGGACAGGGAAACTACGAGCAGTACTTC. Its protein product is CASSVEGQGNYEQYF.

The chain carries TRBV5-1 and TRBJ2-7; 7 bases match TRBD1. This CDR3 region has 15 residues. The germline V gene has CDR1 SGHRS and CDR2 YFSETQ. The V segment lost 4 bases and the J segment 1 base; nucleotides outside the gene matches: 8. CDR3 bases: TGCGCCAGCAGCCAGCCCGAGACAGGGTCCTACGAGCAGTACTTC. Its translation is CASSQPETGSYEQYF.

This CDR3 reads CASSGPGGIETQYF. CDR3 bases: TGTGCCAGTAGCGGACCCGGGGGGATAGAGACCCAGTACTTC. This rearrangement joins TRBV27 to TRBJ2-5; 7 positions match TRBD2. The CDR3 spans 14 residues. Trimming took 9 bases from V and 4 from J; bases not matched to a gene: 11. The V gene's germline CDR1 is MNHEY and CDR2 SMNVEV (reference sequence).

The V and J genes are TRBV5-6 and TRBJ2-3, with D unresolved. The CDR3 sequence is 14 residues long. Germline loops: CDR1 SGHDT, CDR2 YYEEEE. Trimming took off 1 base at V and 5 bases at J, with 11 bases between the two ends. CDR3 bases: TGTGCCAGCAGCTTGCAACCTACTGGAGATACGCAGTATTTT. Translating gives CASSLQPTGDTQYF.

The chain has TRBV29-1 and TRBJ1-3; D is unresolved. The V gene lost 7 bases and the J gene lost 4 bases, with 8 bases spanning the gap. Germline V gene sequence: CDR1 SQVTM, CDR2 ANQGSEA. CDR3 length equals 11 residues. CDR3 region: CSAKEGNTIYF. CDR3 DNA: TGCAGCGCGAAAGAGGGAAACACCATATATTTT.

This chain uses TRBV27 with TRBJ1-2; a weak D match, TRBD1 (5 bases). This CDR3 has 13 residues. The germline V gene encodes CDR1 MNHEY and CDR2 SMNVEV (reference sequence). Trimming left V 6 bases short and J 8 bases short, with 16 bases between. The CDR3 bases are TGTGCCAGCAGGCCCCCAGGGACTGGAGGCTACACCTTC. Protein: CASRPPGTGGYTF.

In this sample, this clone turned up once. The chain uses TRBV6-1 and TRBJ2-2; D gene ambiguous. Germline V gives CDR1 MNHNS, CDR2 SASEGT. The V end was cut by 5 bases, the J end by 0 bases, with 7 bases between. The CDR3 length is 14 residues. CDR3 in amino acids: CASSITANTGELFF. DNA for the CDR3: TGTGCCAGCAGTATTACAGCGAACACCGGGGAGCTGTTTTTT.

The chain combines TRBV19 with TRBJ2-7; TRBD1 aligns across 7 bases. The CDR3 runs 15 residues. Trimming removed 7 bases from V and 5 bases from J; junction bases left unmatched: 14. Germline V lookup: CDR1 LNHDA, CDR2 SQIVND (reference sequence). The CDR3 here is CASTPGLGQAHEQYF. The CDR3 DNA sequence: TGTGCCAGTACCCCCGGTCTAGGACAGGCCCACGAGCAGTACTTC.

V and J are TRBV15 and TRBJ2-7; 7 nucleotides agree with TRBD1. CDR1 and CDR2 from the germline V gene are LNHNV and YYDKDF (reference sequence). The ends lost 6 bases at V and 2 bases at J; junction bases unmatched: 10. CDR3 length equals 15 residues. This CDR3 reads CATRDYPGGAYEQYF. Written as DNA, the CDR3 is TGTGCCACCAGAGATTATCCAGGGGGAGCCTACGAGCAGTACTTC.

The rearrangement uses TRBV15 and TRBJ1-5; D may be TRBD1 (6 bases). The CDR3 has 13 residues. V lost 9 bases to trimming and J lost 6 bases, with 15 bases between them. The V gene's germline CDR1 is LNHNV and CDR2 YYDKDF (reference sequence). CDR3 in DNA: TGTGCCACTTCAGGGGTCGGGCCTCAGCCCCAGCATTTT. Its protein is CATSGVGPQPQHF.

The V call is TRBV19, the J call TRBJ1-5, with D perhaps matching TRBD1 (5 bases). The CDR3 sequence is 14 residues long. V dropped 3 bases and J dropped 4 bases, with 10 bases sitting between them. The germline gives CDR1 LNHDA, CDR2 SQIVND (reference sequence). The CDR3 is CASSIPRENQPQHF. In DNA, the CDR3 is TGTGCCAGTAGTATCCCCAGGGAAAATCAGCCCCAGCATTTT. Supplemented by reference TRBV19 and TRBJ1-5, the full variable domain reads DGGITQSPKYLFRKEGQNVTLSCEQNLNHDAMYWYRQDPGQGLRLIYYSQIVNDFQKGDIAEGYSVSREKKESFPLTVTSAQKNPTAFYLCASSIPRENQPQHFGDGTRLSIL.

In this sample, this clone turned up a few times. CDR3 in DNA: TGTGCCAGCAGCTTGGTGGTCAGGGATCCTGAAGCTTTCTTT. Protein product: CASSLVVRDPEAFF. The V call is TRBV5-6, the J call TRBJ1-1; TRBD1 might be the D (5 bases). V was pared by 0 bases and J by 6 bases, with 12 bases between. This CDR3 region has 14 residues. Germline V gene sequence: CDR1 SGHDT, CDR2 YYEEEE.

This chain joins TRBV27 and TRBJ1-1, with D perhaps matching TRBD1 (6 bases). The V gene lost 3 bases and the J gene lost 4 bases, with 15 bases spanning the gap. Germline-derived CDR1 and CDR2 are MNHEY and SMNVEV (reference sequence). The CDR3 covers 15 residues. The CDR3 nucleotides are TGTGCCAGCAGTTTTCGCACAGGGTTGAGCACTGAAGCTTTCTTT. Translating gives CASSFRTGLSTEAFF.

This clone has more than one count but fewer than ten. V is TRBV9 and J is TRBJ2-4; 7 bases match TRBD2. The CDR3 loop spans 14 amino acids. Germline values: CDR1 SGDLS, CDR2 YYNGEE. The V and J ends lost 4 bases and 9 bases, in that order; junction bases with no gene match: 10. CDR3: CASSRGGAASIQYF. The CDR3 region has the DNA TGTGCCAGCAGCAGGGGAGGGGCGGCAAGCATTCAGTACTTC.

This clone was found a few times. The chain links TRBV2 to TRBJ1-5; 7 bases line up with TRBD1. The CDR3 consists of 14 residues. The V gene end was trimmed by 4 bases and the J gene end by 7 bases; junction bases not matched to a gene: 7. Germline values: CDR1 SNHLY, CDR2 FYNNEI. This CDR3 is CASSVRQGDQPQHF. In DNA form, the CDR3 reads TGTGCCAGCAGTGTGCGACAGGGAGACCAGCCCCAGCATTTT.

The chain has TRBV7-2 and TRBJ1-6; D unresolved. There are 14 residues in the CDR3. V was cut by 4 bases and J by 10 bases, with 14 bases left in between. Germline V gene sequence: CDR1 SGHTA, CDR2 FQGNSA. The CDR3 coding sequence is TGTGCCAGCAGCTATCCCGGGAGCCAATCACCCCTCCACTTT. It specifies CASSYPGSQSPLHF.

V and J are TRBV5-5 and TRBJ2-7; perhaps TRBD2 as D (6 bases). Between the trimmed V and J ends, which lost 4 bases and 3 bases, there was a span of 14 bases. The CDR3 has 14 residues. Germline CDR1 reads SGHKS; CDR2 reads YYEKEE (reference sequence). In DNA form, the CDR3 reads TGTGCCAGCAGCCGGACTGGGGGGAACTACGAGCAGTACTTC. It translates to CASSRTGGNYEQYF.

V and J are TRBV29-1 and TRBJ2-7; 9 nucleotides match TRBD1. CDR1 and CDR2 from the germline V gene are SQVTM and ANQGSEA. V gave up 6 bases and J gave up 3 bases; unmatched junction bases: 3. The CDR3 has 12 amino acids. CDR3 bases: TGCAGCGTAAGGACAGGGGACTACGAGCAGTACTTC. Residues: CSVRTGDYEQYF.

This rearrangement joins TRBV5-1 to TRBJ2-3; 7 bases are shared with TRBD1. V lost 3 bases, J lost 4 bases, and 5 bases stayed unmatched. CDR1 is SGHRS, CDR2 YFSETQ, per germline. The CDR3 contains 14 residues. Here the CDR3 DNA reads TGCGCCAGCAGCTCCGACAGGGCCCCAGATACGCAGTATTTT. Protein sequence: CASSSDRAPDTQYF.

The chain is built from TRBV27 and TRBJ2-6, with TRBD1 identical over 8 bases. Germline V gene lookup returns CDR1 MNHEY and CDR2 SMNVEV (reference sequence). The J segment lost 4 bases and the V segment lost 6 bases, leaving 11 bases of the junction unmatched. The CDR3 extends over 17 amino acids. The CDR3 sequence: CASSHPQGAGGANVLTF. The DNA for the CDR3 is TGTGCCAGCAGCCACCCCCAGGGGGCGGGAGGGGCCAACGTCCTGACTTTC.

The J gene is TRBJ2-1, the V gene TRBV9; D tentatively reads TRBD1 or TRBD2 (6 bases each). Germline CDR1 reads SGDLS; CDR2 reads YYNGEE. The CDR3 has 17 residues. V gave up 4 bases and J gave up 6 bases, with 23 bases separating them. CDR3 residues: CASSLGGLQGGLNEQFF. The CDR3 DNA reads TGTGCCAGCAGCTTAGGGGGGCTTCAAGGGGGTCTCAATGAGCAGTTCTTC.